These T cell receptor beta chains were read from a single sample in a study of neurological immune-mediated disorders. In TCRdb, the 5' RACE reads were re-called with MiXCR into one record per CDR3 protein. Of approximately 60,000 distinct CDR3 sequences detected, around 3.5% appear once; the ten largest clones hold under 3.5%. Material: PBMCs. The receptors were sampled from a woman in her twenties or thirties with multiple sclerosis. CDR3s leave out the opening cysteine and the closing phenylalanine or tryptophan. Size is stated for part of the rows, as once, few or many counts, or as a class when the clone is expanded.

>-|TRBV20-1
SARGDGNQPQN
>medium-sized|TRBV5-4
ASSKDMGTDTQY
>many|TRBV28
ASSPRTGLDGYT
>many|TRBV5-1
ASSFGQGDNSGANVLT
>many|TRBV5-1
ASSQANYGYT
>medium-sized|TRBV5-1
ASSLAPSGRFLEQY
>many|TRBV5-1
ASSLEGNSNQPQN
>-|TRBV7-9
ASSPTGGDSPLN
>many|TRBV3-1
ASSQDLWGASGYT
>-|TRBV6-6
ASSTPPGQGGTEAF
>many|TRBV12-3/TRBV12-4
ASSQDRLIYEQY
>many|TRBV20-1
SANCPRENTDTQY
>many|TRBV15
ATSRDPGDQPQH
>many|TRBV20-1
SARDVSYEQY
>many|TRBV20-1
SAGQDSYEQY
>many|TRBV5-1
ASSKLTGTTEAF
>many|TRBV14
ASSQMTGGAETQY
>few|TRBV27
ATSPSANQPQN
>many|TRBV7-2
ASSLVPTDTQY
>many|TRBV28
ASSPQVGSSNQPQN
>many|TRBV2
ASTKTEDGYT
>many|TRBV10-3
AISGSGGTDTQY
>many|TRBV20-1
SARGGNLNEKLF
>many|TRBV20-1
SATSTGEQF
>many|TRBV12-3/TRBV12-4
ASSFQGGTEAF
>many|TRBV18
ASSPLGAGGTYNSPLH
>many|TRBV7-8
ASSLGAVSYEQY
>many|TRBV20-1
SAADAWGSQETQY
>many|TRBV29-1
SVSGQENQPQN
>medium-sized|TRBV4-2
ASSQPGQVYTGELF
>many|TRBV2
ASSPNRGPQQY
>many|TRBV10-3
AISEYRTQPQN
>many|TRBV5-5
ASSYRVNTEAF
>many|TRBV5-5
ASSWTANSPLH
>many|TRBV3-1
ASSQEGDRYYNEQF
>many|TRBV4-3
ASSPRLAGVYEQF
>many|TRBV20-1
SASTRSRNEQF
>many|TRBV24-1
ATSDLAGTGIYEQY
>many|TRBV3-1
ASSPLGGRGNEQF
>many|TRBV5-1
ASSLVVSASYEQY
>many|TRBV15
ATSRDGAASDPLH
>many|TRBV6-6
ASSYRLVAAGELF
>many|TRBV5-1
ASSLTSAERSPDSSPGNTIY
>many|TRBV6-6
ASSYRRLAEETQY
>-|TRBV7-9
ASSPGSSGNTIY
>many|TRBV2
ASSEALQASGSNTGELF
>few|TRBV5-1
ASSRDGGAHSPLN
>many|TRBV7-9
ASSTREGPYEQY
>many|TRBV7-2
ASSLNLPSHEQY
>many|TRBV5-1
ASSLAASNTGELF
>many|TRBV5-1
ASSLVGVIEQF
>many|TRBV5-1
ASSLSHSPNTEAF
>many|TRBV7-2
ASSLFTSSSYEQY
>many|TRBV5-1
ASSWTGGSGNTIY
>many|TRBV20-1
SASGLGQGANEQY